This T cell receptor (beta chain) was sequenced during a study of T cell responses to AZD1222 COVID-19 vaccine (dated by TCRdb to 2020 to 2023). About the study as a whole: AZD1222 recipients with second doses at about 4 weeks or about 12 weeks were pooled, because spike-specific TCR depth and breadth did not differ between schedules. A total of about 240 trial participants underwent TCR sequencing, of whom around 200 received two doses of AZD1222 and about 25 received two doses of the MenACWY control vaccine. Trial participants were enrolled by age into 18-55, 56-69 and 70-plus year subgroups, with about 150, 28 and 57 TCR-sequenced participants respectively.

The CDR3 regions of human TCRbeta chains were analyzed by immunosequencing. In the source study's methods: TCRs in the repertoires were matched against a reference library of SARS-CoV-2-specific TCRs that had been generated with the MIRA antigen-specificity platform. Breadth meant the fraction of unique TCRs that were SARS-CoV-2-associated, whereas depth meant the fraction of total T cells that were SARS-CoV-2-associated. Using the MIRA data, every spike-specific TCR was mapped to the spike region that the TCR reacted to and assigned to either a CD4 or a CD8 class. Log10-transformed breadth and depth values were compared by one-way ANOVA with Sidak's multiple comparisons tests. The table was pulled from immuneACCESS by TCRdb, which kept in-frame rearrangements only. Such tables lose some clones; where checked, under half of the loss comes from unresolved V genes, and the rest has no known cause. V, J and clone size were drawn from that table, and D and trimming were deduced from the DNA. Here the sample has about 73,000 clones; around 89% occur a single time. The ten largest clones capture less than 20% of the sample.

On this clone itself: This receptor's antigen is unknown. No qualities accompany the bases; no much larger clone lies one base away.

The time point label for this specimen denotes: baseline before first vaccination. Samples from vaccinated people were obtained from the UK trials COV001 and COV002, which included a single-blind randomized controlled phase 2/3 trial of AZD1222 (ChAdOx1 nCoV-19) in healthy adults. For TCRbeta chain sequencing, PBMC samples were collected from trial participants at day 0 and at day 28 after the second dose. On the study overall, not on this receptor specifically: Participants were mostly white British and included more females than males, and it was suggested by the authors that clonal diversity may have been underestimated. The 56-69-year group was small, and its depth increase did not reach significance, likely because of low power. A significant rise in spike-specific TCR breadth and depth was observed after two AZD1222 doses relative to day 0 and relative to MenACWY recipients. Vaccine-associated CD4 TCRs spanned the whole spike protein, with dominant responses in regions 160-218 and 743-854. Because no samples from the day 14 peak response were available, repertoires could be characterized only after the peak T cell response. Conclusions about previously exposed vaccinees were limited because only a handful of AZD1222 recipients were SARS-CoV-2 seropositive at baseline. Epitopes outside the regions mutated in the B.1.351 and B.1.1.7 variants were reportedly recognized by nearly half of the unique spike-specific TCRs.

The TCR was taken from an adult in good health. Here the sequenced sample was peripheral blood, taken on day 0 of AZD1222 vaccination.

The CDR3 region reads CASSRRRTGELFF. The nucleotide sequence reads as follows: TGTGCCAGCAGCCGTCGCCGCACCGGGGAGCTGTTTTTT. The V and J genes are TRBV13 and TRBJ2-2; the D gene identity is not certain. Relative to germline, V is 5 bases shorter and J is 4 bases shorter, with 8 bases between their ends. The CDR3 covers 13 residues, taking in both the cysteine and the phenylalanine. Only the CDR3 portion is preserved as DNA: 39 bases, with reading frame beginning at the first base. CDR1 and CDR2 are read off the germline V gene (reference sequence) as PRHDT and FYEKMQ.